The 9 T cell receptor beta chains below come from one sample, sequenced in a study of T cell repertoires in ileal Crohn's disease (dated by TCRdb to between 2018 and 2021). Library creation used the immunoSEQ multiplex PCR assay. TCRdb mirrors the immuneACCESS table, restricted to in-frame sequences. Some clones are absent from its copies; in checked studies, under half trace to an unresolved V gene, and the reason for the others is unknown. This sample has several thousand clones in its table, and around 93% of those were observed once. Clones ranked in the top ten supply around 1.6% of the sample. Sample: ileal tissue. The receptor set was obtained from an adult with Crohn's disease.

The chain employs TRBV7-9 and TRBJ2-1; D is perhaps TRBD1 (5 bases). This CDR3 has 13 residues. Looked up from germline, CDR1 is SEHNR and CDR2 is FQNEAQ (reference sequence). Trimming removed 7 bases at V and 6 bases at J, with 13 bases between. For the CDR3, the DNA is TGTGCCAGCACGGAGTGGGGCCCCAATGAGCAGTTCTTC. Its translation: CASTEWGPNEQFF.

The CDR3 coding sequence is TGTGCCAGCAGCTTCAGGGGGCGGACTAGCGGGAGTAAGCAAGAGACCCAGTACTTC. Protein product: CASSFRGRTSGSKQETQYF. This chain links TRBV7-9 with TRBJ2-5, with TRBD2 identical over 13 bases. The germline CDR1 and CDR2 sequences are SEHNR and FQNEAQ (reference sequence). This CDR3 contains 19 residues. V lost 3 bases to trimming and J lost 2 bases; unmatched junction nucleotides: 12.

This rearrangement joins TRBV20-1 to TRBJ2-5, with D unclear. V shed 6 bases and J shed 5 bases, with 10 bases lying between them. The CDR3 totals 11 residues. Per germline, CDR1 DFQATT and CDR2 SNEGSKA (reference sequence). CDR3 DNA: TGCAGTGCCGTATCTAAGGAGACCCAGTACTTC. Amino acids: CSAVSKETQYF.

The J gene is TRBJ2-1, the V gene TRBV5-5; 9 bases line up with TRBD2. The CDR3 runs to 14 residues. J lost 4 bases, V lost 3 bases, and 2 bases had no gene match. CDR1 and CDR2 (germline): SGHKS, YYEKEE (reference sequence). CDR3 DNA sequence: TGTGCCAGCAGCTCTAGCGGGATTTACAATGAGCAGTTCTTC. Its translation: CASSSSGIYNEQFF.

This sequence joins TRBV18 and TRBJ1-4; D perhaps matches TRBD1 (6 bases). Germline V gene sequence: CDR1 KGHSH, CDR2 LQKENI. Trimming stripped 4 bases from V and 4 bases from J, with 13 bases between. The CDR3 loop spans 15 amino acids. The CDR3 coding sequence is TGTGCCAGCTCACTCGACAGGACGAGTAATGAAAAACTGTTTTTT. This sequence encodes CASSLDRTSNEKLFF.

The chain has TRBV9 and TRBJ2-3; TRBD2 matches 7 bases. This CDR3 contains 16 residues. Per germline, CDR1 SGDLS and CDR2 YYNGEE. V shed 0 bases and J 2 bases; nucleotides not matched to a gene: 6. CDR3 nucleotide sequence: TGTGCCAGCAGCGTAGGCAGTAGCGGGTACACAGATACGCAGTATTTT. The encoded protein is CASSVGSSGYTDTQYF.

CDR3 sequence reads: CASSPDRETQYF. As DNA, the CDR3 is TGTGCCAGCAGCCCCGATCGGGAGACCCAGTACTTC. The J gene is TRBJ2-5, the V gene TRBV11-3, with unresolved D. CDR1 and CDR2 (germline): SGHNT, YENEEA. Trimming took 5 bases from V and 5 from J, leaving 9 bases between them. The CDR3 is made up of 12 amino acids.

The CDR3 DNA sequence: TGTGCCAGCAGCTTTGGGGGGGGCGTAGATACGCAGTATTTT. Translating it yields CASSFGGGVDTQYF. This sequence joins TRBV11-2 and TRBJ2-3, with a tentative D call TRBD2 (7 bases). The CDR3 loop spans 14 amino acids. Germline lookup yields CDR1 SGHAT and CDR2 FQNNGV. Trimming shortened V by 3 bases and J by 5 bases, and 12 bases separated the two germline ends.

Only one count was recorded for this clone. The J gene is TRBJ1-5, the V gene TRBV11-2; no definite D call. The CDR3 covers 13 residues. Per the germline V gene, CDR1 is SGHAT and CDR2 is FQNNGV. Trimming pared 1 base from V and 7 bases from J, leaving 8 bases between. The chain's CDR3 is CASSLGLGQPQHF. The CDR3, as DNA: TGTGCCAGCAGCTTAGGCCTAGGCCAGCCCCAGCATTTT.